This TCR beta chain comes out of a study of blood T cell repertoires in COVID-19. V was clipped by 0 bases and J by 7 bases, with 10 bases between them. The length of the CDR3 is 13 residues. Germline CDR1 is SGHNT and CDR2 is YYREEE (reference sequence). Sequencing used immunoSEQ multiplex PCR; TCRdb keeps in-frame clones, though not all of them. The sample records under 300,000 clones, around 85% being singletons. This receptor was identified in a woman in her thirties or forties with active or convalescent COVID-19. V and J are TRBV5-4 and TRBJ2-5, with D tentatively TRBD2 (5 bases). Sequencing was done on a sample of peripheral blood. The CDR3 loop reads CASSLELEGTQYF. For the CDR3, the DNA is TGTGCCAGCAGCTTGGAACTAGAAGGGACCCAGTACTTC.